Presented here are 16 T cell receptor beta chains from one specimen sequenced in a study of cytomegalovirus exposure and HLA in healthy donors. PCR was performed using 60 Vbeta and 13 Jbeta primers. Clones were read by immunoSEQ multiplex PCR, and TCRdb kept only the in-frame ones, dropping some. Here the sample spans roughly 140,000 clones, about 72% being singletons. Sequences were obtained from PBMCs. The source is a man in his 60s in good health and CMV-seronegative.

The chain is built from TRBV28 and TRBJ1-2; 7 nucleotides line up with TRBD1. V was clipped by 5 bases and J by 2 bases; unmatched bases: 5. The CDR3 length is 14 residues. The V gene's germline CDR1 is MDHEN and CDR2 SYDVKM. CDR3 DNA sequence: TGTGCCAGCAGTACACAGGGGCCGAACTATGGCTACACCTTC. Translating it yields CASSTQGPNYGYTF.

This clone was observed a few times. The chain combines TRBV11-3 with TRBJ2-1, with TRBD1 as a possible D gene (6 bases). This CDR3 spans 16 amino acids. V was cut by 0 bases and J by 5 bases, with 14 bases left in between. Germline V gene lookup returns CDR1 SGHNT and CDR2 YENEEA. The chain's CDR3 is CASSLDLGRGNNEQFF. The CDR3 nucleotides are TGTGCCAGCAGCTTAGATCTCGGCAGGGGTAACAATGAGCAGTTCTTC.

The J gene is TRBJ2-6, the V gene TRBV12-2; the table names TRBD2, a call not compared with the DNA. TRBV12-2 is described as a pseudogene. The CDR3 is 21 amino acids. In DNA form, the CDR3 reads TGTGCAAGTCGCTGGCTAGCGGGGTTGGTGAAACCTAGCTCTGGGGCCAACGTCCTGACTTTC. This codes for CASRWLAGLVKPSSGANVLTF.

The chain couples TRBV5-6 to TRBJ1-2; D is ambiguous. Germline V lookup: CDR1 SGHDT, CDR2 YYEEEE. This CDR3 region has 13 residues. V shed 2 bases and J shed 4 bases, with 9 bases lying between them. CDR3 sequence (DNA): TGTGCCAGCAGCTTAAGTAGGAGCTATGGCTACACCTTC. Translation: CASSLSRSYGYTF.

The CDR3 loop reads CSVVGSGGPSTDTQYF. CDR3 in DNA: TGCAGCGTTGTGGGTAGCGGGGGGCCTAGCACAGATACGCAGTATTTT. The V gene is TRBV29-1, the J gene TRBJ2-3; 10 bases are shared with TRBD2. V lost 4 bases, J lost 0 bases, and 7 bases stayed unmatched. CDR3 length: 16 residues. From germline, CDR1 is SQVTM and CDR2 ANQGSEA.

The chain joins TRBV5-1 to TRBJ2-5; D is uncertain. This CDR3 is built from 12 residues. The V gene's germline CDR1 is SGHRS and CDR2 YFSETQ. V shed 1 base and J shed 3 bases, with 4 bases lying between them. The CDR3 region has the DNA TGCGCCAGCAGCTTGACTGAAGAGACCCAGTACTTC. Translating gives CASSLTEETQYF.

Only one count was recorded for this clone. J is TRBJ1-2 and V is TRBV28; D uncertain. This CDR3 has 12 residues. Deletions cut 8 bases from V and 1 base from J, with 8 bases between. The germline V gene has CDR1 MDHEN and CDR2 SYDVKM. The CDR3 here is CASSTDNYGYTF. The CDR3 coding sequence is TGTGCCAGCTCCACAGATAACTATGGCTACACCTTC.

The CDR3: CATVDRVRNQPQHF. The CDR3 DNA is TGTGCCACCGTGGACAGGGTAAGAAATCAGCCCCAGCATTTT. The chain couples TRBV28 to TRBJ1-5; TRBD1 matches 8 bases. The germline V gene encodes CDR1 MDHEN and CDR2 SYDVKM. V trimming: 10 bases; J trimming: 4 bases; junction bases outside the gene matches: 9. This CDR3 contains 14 residues.

The chain couples TRBV9 to TRBJ2-1; 7 positions match TRBD2. CDR1 is SGDLS and CDR2 is YYNGEE in the germline V gene. The CDR3 contains 15 residues. Germline trimming cut 0 bases from V and 9 bases from J; bases unmatched to any gene: 9. The chain's CDR3 is CASSVDLAEGREQFF. CDR3 DNA sequence: TGTGCCAGCAGCGTAGACCTAGCGGAGGGCCGTGAGCAGTTCTTC.

This clone has only a few counts. The chain links TRBV5-6 to TRBJ1-6; the D gene is possibly TRBD1 (5 bases). CDR3 length equals 15 residues. Germline V gene data show CDR1 as SGHDT and CDR2 as YYEEEE. The V gene lost 0 bases and the J gene lost 7 bases, with 11 bases spanning the gap. The CDR3 loop is CASSLEMEGNSPLHF. CDR3 nucleotides: TGTGCCAGCAGCTTGGAAATGGAGGGGAATTCACCCCTCCACTTT. Complete variable domain (other parts from reference TRBV5-6 and TRBJ1-6): DAGVTQSPTHLIKTRGQQVTLRCSPKSGHDTVSWYQQALGQGPQFIFQYYEEEERQRGNFPDRFSGHQFPNYSSELNVNALLLGDSALYLCASSLEMEGNSPLHFGNGTRLTVT.

This clone was counted a few times. The CDR3 DNA reads TGTGCCAGCAGTTTAGCCGTAGCGGGAGTCCACGAGCAGTACTTC. This translates into CASSLAVAGVHEQYF. The J gene is TRBJ2-7, the V gene TRBV28; 9 bases align to TRBD2. The CDR3 totals 15 residues. V lost 2 bases to trimming and J lost 5 bases; unmatched junction nucleotides: 7. CDR1 is MDHEN, CDR2 SYDVKM, per germline.

The rearrangement links TRBV6-1 to TRBJ2-1; the D gene is possibly TRBD1 (5 bases). Trimming cost V 2 bases and J 8 bases, with 13 bases left between them. This CDR3 comprises 14 residues. From germline, CDR1 is MNHNS and CDR2 SASEGT. The CDR3 coding sequence is TGTGCCAGCAGTGAATACGACCTCAGGGATGAGCAGTTCTTC. Its protein product is CASSEYDLRDEQFF.

V usage is TRBV5-4 and J usage is TRBJ2-7; 12 nucleotides align to TRBD2. Germline loops: CDR1 SGHNT, CDR2 YYREEE (reference sequence). The CDR3 runs 15 residues. The junction had 8 bases not matched to a gene; V was cut back by 3 bases and J by 7 bases. The CDR3, as DNA: TGTGCCAGCAGCTCACCGATTGGACTAGCGGGAGAGCAGTACTTC. It is translated as CASSSPIGLAGEQYF.

The chain is built from TRBV30 and TRBJ1-1; the D gene is possibly TRBD1 (5 bases). This CDR3 region has 14 residues. Trimming pared 3 bases from V and 0 bases from J, leaving 11 bases between. Germline V CDR1 and CDR2: GTSNPN, SVGIG (reference sequence). CDR3 in DNA: TGTGCCTGGAGACCGGGCAGGGTGAACACTGAAGCTTTCTTT. Translation gives CAWRPGRVNTEAFF.

V gene TRBV5-4 combines with J gene TRBJ1-1; no clear D. Germline-derived CDR1 and CDR2 are SGHNT and YYREEE (reference sequence). V lost 3 bases and J 3 bases, leaving 12 bases between the germline ends. The CDR3 length is 14 residues. The CDR3 spells CASSSRLADTEAFF. The CDR3 DNA sequence: TGTGCCAGCAGCTCCAGACTCGCCGACACTGAAGCTTTCTTT.

V usage is TRBV30 and J usage is TRBJ1-1; a weak D match, TRBD1 (5 bases). Trimming removed 7 bases at V and 1 base at J, with 13 bases between. Germline V gene data show CDR1 as GTSNPN and CDR2 as SVGIG (reference sequence). CDR3 size: 13 residues. The CDR3 DNA sequence: TGTGCCTTTCCCGGCAGGGCGAACACTGAAGCTTTCTTT. It encodes CAFPGRANTEAFF.